Described below is a single T cell receptor beta chain sequence and its context. Its antigen is unknown. Per-base quality was not reported, and no clone a single base away is much larger than it. The immunoSEQ Assay, a bias-controlled multiplex PCR, was used to amplify TCRbeta CDR3 regions from genomic DNA. Under the source paper's analysis protocol: The number of nucleated cells in each sample was estimated from the amplification of reference gene primers within the assay. To quantify the absolute abundance of each unique TCRbeta CDR3 rearrangement, sequence reads were collapsed and filtered. For each sample, productive Simpson clonality was calculated as the square root of Simpson's diversity index across productive rearrangements. The table was pulled from immuneACCESS by TCRdb, which kept in-frame rearrangements only. Such tables lose some clones; where checked, under half of the loss comes from unresolved V genes, and the rest has no known cause. D and trimming were read from the DNA, whereas the V and J calls and clone size are those reported in that table. This sample comprises 150,000 to 200,000 clones, more than 75% of them detected only once. Around 8% of the sample rests with the top ten.

One collaborating source in Seattle enrolled patients during active infection and followed them longitudinally through the course of disease. The collaborating institutions used their own protocols to collect whole blood in K2EDTA tubes. For TCRbeta analysis, collaborator samples were shipped as frozen whole blood, as isolated PBMCs, or as DNA extracted from either sample type. For CDR1 and CDR2, the germline V gene (reference sequence) lists LNHDA and SQIVND. Taken from cysteine to phenylalanine, the CDR3 has 16 residues. The entry retains the CDR3 DNA only, 48 bases that are in frame from base 1. V lost 0 bases and J lost 7 bases, and the count of bases not matched to a germline gene is 6. The data were taken from a study of blood T cell repertoires in COVID-19 (TCRdb year 2020). General notes on the study: Collaborator samples came from the United States, Italy and Spain and covered acute and convalescent phases of COVID-19. The repertoires were released in a freely available public database meant as a resource for research on the immune response to SARS-CoV-2. A de-identified subject ID, COVID-19 status, age in years and sex were almost always included in the sample metadata. The material from the prospective study consisted of cDNA or gDNA derived from T cells, B-cell-depleted T cells, or PBMCs. The samples were drawn from two sources: the first 160 participants of the ongoing ImmuneRACE study, and 950 to 1,500 subjects contributed by 6 global collaborators. Where HLA class I and class II types were available, the types were taken from metadata supplied by the sample provider, not from assay-based typing. The dataset comprised deeply sampled blood TCRbeta repertoires from subjects exposed to, actively infected with, or recovered from COVID-19. General findings and caveats noted by the study authors: The quantity of clinical and demographic metadata differed by source and by participant and was supplied without curation.

The TCR sequence derives from an older woman with COVID-19, enrolled during active disease. Sequenced sample: peripheral blood. The rearranged chain carries TRBV19 and TRBJ2-1, with TRBD2 identical over 10 junction bases. The CDR3 has the sequence CASSIDGASGSNEQFF. The nucleotide sequence is TGTGCCAGTAGTATAGATGGGGCTAGCGGGAGTAATGAGCAGTTCTTC.